The 20 T cell receptor beta chains presented below share a single source sample, sequenced in a study of T cells after yellow fever vaccination. TCRdb processed the 5' RACE reads anew with MiXCR; each CDR3 protein has one entry. The profile shows roughly 150,000 distinct CDR3 sequences, just over 6.5% of them singletons. The sample here was CD4+ T cells sorted from PBMCs, taken 10 days after the yellow fever booster vaccination. Receptors originate from a young man who received the YFV17D yellow fever vaccine.

In this sample, this clonotype turned up a few times. J is TRBJ2-5 and V is TRBV29-1; TRBD2 agrees at 7 bases. Germline CDR1 and CDR2: SQVTM and ANQGSEA. The CDR3 is made up of 14 amino acids. The ends lost 6 bases at V and 1 base at J; junction bases unmatched: 8. Here the CDR3 DNA reads TGCAGCGTCACGTCCGGCGGGAGCCAAGAGACCCAGTACTTC. Residues: CSVTSGGSQETQYF. Full variable domain (missing parts from reference TRBV29-1 and TRBJ2-5): SAVISQKPSRDICQRGTSLTIQCQVDSQVTMMFWYRQQPGQSLTLIATANQGSEATYESGFVIDKFPISRPNLTFSTLTVSNMSPEDSSIYLCSVTSGGSQETQYFGPGTRLLVL.

This clonotype was seen ten or more times. V usage is TRBV5-1 and J usage is TRBJ2-1; 10 bases line up with TRBD1. The CDR3 has 14 amino acids. The germline V gene has CDR1 SGHRS and CDR2 YFSETQ. V shed 3 bases, J shed 9 bases, and the junction held 6 bases outside the gene matches. CDR3 protein: CASSSGDRGFEQFF. As DNA, the CDR3 is TGCGCCAGCAGCTCGGGGGACAGGGGTTTTGAGCAGTTCTTC. The variable domain in full, completed from reference TRBV5-1 and TRBJ2-1, reads KAGVTQTPRYLIKTRGQQVTLSCSPISGHRSVSWYQQTPGQGLQFLFEYFSETQRNKGNFPGRFSGRQFSNSRSEMNVSTLELGDSALYLCASSSGDRGFEQFFGPGTRLTVL.

This clonotype occurred many times. This chain joins TRBV6-5 and TRBJ1-4; D gene ambiguous. Trimming stripped 0 bases from V and 3 bases from J, with 8 bases between. The CDR3 contains 15 residues. Germline V gives CDR1 MNHEY, CDR2 SVGAGI. The CDR3: CASSYSKQPNEKLFF. The CDR3 DNA sequence: TGTGCCAGCAGTTACTCGAAACAGCCTAATGAAAAACTGTTTTTT.

This clonotype was counted ten times or more. V is TRBV29-1 and J is TRBJ2-7; the D gene is possibly TRBD1 (5 bases). CDR1 and CDR2 from the germline V gene are SQVTM and ANQGSEA. Deletions cut 5 bases from V and 1 base from J, with 9 bases between. The CDR3 covers 12 residues. DNA for the CDR3: TGCAGCGTTATAGGGGATTCCTACGAGCAGTACTTC. This sequence encodes CSVIGDSYEQYF.

In this sample, this clonotype turned up many times. V and J are TRBV20-1 and TRBJ2-7; 9 positions match TRBD1. The V gene end was trimmed by 7 bases and the J gene end by 4 bases; junction bases not matched to a gene: 5. Germline CDR1 reads DFQATT; CDR2 reads SNEGSKA (reference sequence). This CDR3 contains 12 residues. CDR3 sequence (DNA): TGCAGTGGAAGAGGACAGGGGTACGAGCAGTACTTC. Encoded protein: CSGRGQGYEQYF.

This clonotype has at least ten counts. CDR3 sequence: CASSAAGTRKTGELFF. The DNA of the CDR3 is TGTGCCAGCAGCGCCGCCGGGACAAGGAAAACCGGGGAGCTGTTTTTT. The rearrangement joins TRBV7-9 to TRBJ2-2; tentatively, D is TRBD1 (6 bases). The CDR3 loop spans 16 amino acids. Germline CDR1 reads SEHNR; CDR2 reads FQNEAQ (reference sequence). V gave up 5 bases and J gave up 5 bases, with 18 bases separating them.

The chain recombines TRBV4-3 with TRBJ2-2, with D unresolved. From germline, CDR1 is LGHNA and CDR2 YSLEER. V lost 4 bases and J lost 13, with 16 bases in between. The CDR3 covers 13 residues. The CDR3 DNA follows: TGCGCCAGCAGCCCCCCCATACGTGGGCCGCTGTTTTTT. This codes for CASSPPIRGPLFF.

This clonotype appeared many times. The chain has TRBV7-2 and TRBJ2-2; the D gene is possibly TRBD2 (6 bases). The CDR3 contains 16 residues. Trimming took 5 bases from V and 2 from J, leaving 15 bases between them. Germline CDR1 reads SGHTA; CDR2 reads FQGNSA. The CDR3: CASSTRLAINTGELFF. For the CDR3, the DNA is TGTGCCAGCAGCACTAGGCTAGCGATAAACACCGGGGAGCTGTTTTTT. The whole variable domain, remainder taken from reference TRBV7-2 and TRBJ2-2, is GAGVSQSPSNKVTEKGKDVELRCDPISGHTALYWYRQSLGQGLEFLIYFQGNSAPDKSGLPSDRFSAERTGGSVSTLTIQRTQQEDSAVYLCASSTRLAINTGELFFGEGSRLTVL.

The sample holds many counts of this clonotype. The J gene is TRBJ2-1, the V gene TRBV5-1; no clear D gene. The CDR3 has 15 residues. V lost 0 bases to trimming and J lost 4 bases, with 11 bases between them. Germline CDR1 and CDR2: SGHRS and YFSETQ. The CDR3 protein is CASSLAPAVYNEQFF. As DNA, the CDR3 is TGCGCCAGCAGCTTGGCCCCGGCCGTATACAATGAGCAGTTCTTC.

Many counts were recorded for this clonotype. V is TRBV28 and J is TRBJ2-7, with a tentative D call TRBD1 (5 bases). Germline CDR1 reads MDHEN; CDR2 reads SYDVKM. V was cut by 8 bases and J by 2 bases, with 13 bases left in between. The CDR3 length is 13 residues. CDR3 sequence reads: CASGAQATYEQYF. CDR3 in DNA: TGTGCCAGCGGGGCACAGGCTACCTACGAGCAGTACTTC.

This clonotype was seen at least ten times. This rearrangement joins TRBV3-1 to TRBJ2-7; D may be TRBD1 or TRBD2 (6 bases each). The CDR3 length is 14 residues. Germline V CDR1 and CDR2: LGHDT, YNNKEL (reference sequence). Trimming took 4 bases from V and 5 from J, leaving 15 bases between them. The CDR3 protein is CASSLSTGANEQYF. CDR3 DNA: TGTGCCAGCAGCCTCTCCACGGGGGCCAACGAGCAGTACTTC.

This clonotype occurred many times. CDR3 sequence reads: CATVKGGLDTEAFF. The DNA of the CDR3 is TGTGCCACTGTAAAGGGGGGTCTGGACACTGAAGCTTTCTTT. The V and J genes are TRBV12-5 and TRBJ1-1; D possibly corresponds to TRBD1 (6 bases). This CDR3 has 14 amino acids. CDR1 LGHNT and CDR2 FRNRAP come from the germline V gene.

A word on this clonotype: A single base separates this from a much larger clone, so it may be a read error. This chain joins TRBV11-3 and TRBJ1-1; D unclear. This CDR3 region has 10 residues. Germline V gives CDR1 SGHNT, CDR2 YENEEA. The CDR3 nucleotides read TGTGTCAGCAGCCAATGGTTGTATTCCTTT. Amino acid sequence: CVSSQWLYSF.

Ten or more counts support this clonotype. The chain uses TRBV15 and TRBJ1-2; D call uncertain. CDR1 is LNHNV and CDR2 is YYDKDF in the germline V gene (reference sequence). The CDR3 loop spans 15 amino acids. V gave up 0 bases and J gave up 10 bases, with 18 bases separating them. This chain's CDR3 is CATSRDLGPGFAYTF. The CDR3 coding sequence is TGTGCCACCAGCAGAGATCTCGGGCCGGGGTTCGCCTACACCTTC.

This clonotype has more than one count but fewer than ten. V gene TRBV3-1 combines with J gene TRBJ2-5; 9 bases map to TRBD2. The CDR3 extends over 16 amino acids. The germline gives CDR1 LGHDT, CDR2 YNNKEL (reference sequence). The V segment lost 2 bases and the J segment 7 bases; nucleotides outside the gene matches: 11. This chain's CDR3 is CASSQRGLALIMTQYF. The CDR3, as DNA: TGTGCCAGCAGCCAAAGGGGACTAGCACTCATTATGACCCAGTACTTC.

Remarks on this clonotype: This may come from a read error, since a much larger clone is one base off. The V gene is TRBV29-1, the J gene TRBJ2-7; 8 bases are a match to TRBD1. CDR3 size: 15 residues. The germline V gene has CDR1 SQVTM and CDR2 ANQGSEA. DNA for the CDR3: TGCAACGTTGGAGGAGGACAGGGAAGTACCTACGAGCAGTACTTC. This sequence encodes CNVGGGQGSTYEQYF.

The chain recombines TRBV7-2 with TRBJ2-3, with D tentatively TRBD2 (6 bases). From germline, CDR1 is SGHTA and CDR2 FQGNSA. Trimming cost V 2 bases and J 3 bases, with 12 bases left between them. CDR3 length: 15 residues. The CDR3 sequence is CASSLISGGTDTQYF. CDR3 nucleotides: TGTGCCAGCAGCTTAATTAGCGGAGGGACAGATACGCAGTATTTT.

The table lists this clonotype with many counts. The V gene is TRBV27, the J gene TRBJ2-1; TRBD2 matches at 10 bases. The CDR3 spans 18 residues. The germline V gene has CDR1 MNHEY and CDR2 SMNVEV (reference sequence). V gave up 7 bases and J gave up 3 bases; unmatched junction bases: 15. The CDR3 DNA sequence: TGTGCCAGCAAACAGTTCGAACGGGGACTAGCGATCTACAATGAGCAGTTCTTC. Translating it yields CASKQFERGLAIYNEQFF.

This clonotype showed up many times. This chain joins TRBV7-8 and TRBJ2-7, with 9 bases fitting TRBD2. Trimming removed 5 bases from V and 3 bases from J; junction bases left unmatched: 5. Germline CDR1 SGHVS, CDR2 FQNEAQ. The CDR3 totals 14 residues. The CDR3 loop reads CASSQWTSDYEQYF. The CDR3 nucleotides read TGTGCCAGCAGCCAATGGACTAGCGACTACGAGCAGTACTTC.

This clonotype was seen ten or more times. The J gene is TRBJ2-7, the V gene TRBV29-1; D remains unclear. V lost 2 bases and J 5 bases, leaving 7 bases between the germline ends. The CDR3 runs 11 residues. Germline V gene sequence: CDR1 SQVTM, CDR2 ANQGSEA. The CDR3 spells CSVEISHEQYF. The CDR3 DNA follows: TGCAGCGTTGAAATTTCCCACGAGCAGTACTTC.